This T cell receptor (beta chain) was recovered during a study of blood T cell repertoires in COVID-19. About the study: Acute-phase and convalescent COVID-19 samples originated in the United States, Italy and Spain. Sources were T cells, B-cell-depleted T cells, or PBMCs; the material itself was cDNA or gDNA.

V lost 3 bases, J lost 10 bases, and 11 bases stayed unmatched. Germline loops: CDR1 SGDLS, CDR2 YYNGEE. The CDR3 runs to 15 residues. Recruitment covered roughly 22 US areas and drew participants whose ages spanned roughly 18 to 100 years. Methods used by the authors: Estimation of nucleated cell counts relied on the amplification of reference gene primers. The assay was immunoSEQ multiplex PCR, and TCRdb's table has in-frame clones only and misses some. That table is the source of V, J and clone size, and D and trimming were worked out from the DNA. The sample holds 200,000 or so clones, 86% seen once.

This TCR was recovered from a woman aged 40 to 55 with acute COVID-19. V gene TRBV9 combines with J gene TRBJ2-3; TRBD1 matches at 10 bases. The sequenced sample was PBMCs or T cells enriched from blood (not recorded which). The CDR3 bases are TGTGCCAGCAGCGGACAGGGGGCGGGGGTAATGCCGCAGTATTTT. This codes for CASSGQGAGVMPQYF.